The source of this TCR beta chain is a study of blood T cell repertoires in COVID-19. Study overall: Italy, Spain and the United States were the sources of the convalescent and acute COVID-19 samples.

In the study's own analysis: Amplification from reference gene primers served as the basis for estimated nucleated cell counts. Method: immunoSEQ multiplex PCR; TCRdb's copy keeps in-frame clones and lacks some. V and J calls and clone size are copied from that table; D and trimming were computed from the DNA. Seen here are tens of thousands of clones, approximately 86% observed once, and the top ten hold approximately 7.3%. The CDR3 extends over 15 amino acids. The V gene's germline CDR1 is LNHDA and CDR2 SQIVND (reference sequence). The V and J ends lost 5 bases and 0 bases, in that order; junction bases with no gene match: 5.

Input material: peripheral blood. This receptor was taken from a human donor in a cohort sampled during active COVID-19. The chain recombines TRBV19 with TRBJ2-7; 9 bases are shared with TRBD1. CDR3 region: CASSRQGDSSYEQYF. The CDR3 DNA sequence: TGTGCCAGTAGTCGACAGGGGGACAGCTCCTACGAGCAGTACTTC.